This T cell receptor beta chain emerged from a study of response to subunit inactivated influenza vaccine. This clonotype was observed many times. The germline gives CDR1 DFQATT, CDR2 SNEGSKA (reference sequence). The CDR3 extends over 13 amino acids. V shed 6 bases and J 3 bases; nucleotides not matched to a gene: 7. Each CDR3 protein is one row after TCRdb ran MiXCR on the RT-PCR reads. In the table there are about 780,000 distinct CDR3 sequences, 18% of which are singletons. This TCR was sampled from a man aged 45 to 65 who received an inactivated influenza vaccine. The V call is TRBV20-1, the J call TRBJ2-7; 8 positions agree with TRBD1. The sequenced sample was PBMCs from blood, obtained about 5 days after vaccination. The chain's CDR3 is CSARRQGSYEQYF. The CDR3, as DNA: TGCAGTGCAAGGAGACAGGGGAGCTACGAGCAGTACTTC.